The 19 T cell receptor beta chains below were found in one sample sequenced in a study of blood T cells in healthy people across ages. A sample-barcoded 5' primer and a J-beta primer mix were used in a second PCR of about 6 to 11 cycles. TCRdb re-called the 5' RACE reads with MiXCR, one entry per CDR3 protein. The sample records fewer than 2,000,000 distinct CDR3 sequences, approximately 32% being singletons. The sample comprised blood. Receptors originate from a woman aged 25 to 39 in good health.

This chain links TRBV25-1 with TRBJ2-7; D call uncertain. The V end was cut by 2 bases, the J end by 4 bases, with 12 bases between. The V gene's germline CDR1 is MGHDK and CDR2 SYGVNS. The CDR3 length is 14 residues. The CDR3, as DNA: TGTGCCAGCAGTGAACAGAACAGAGATTACGAGCAGTACTTC. Residues: CASSEQNRDYEQYF.

The sample holds a few counts of this clonotype. The CDR3 spells CASSPGLSLPQETQYF. As DNA, the CDR3 is TGTGCCAGCAGCCCTGGGCTATCTCTCCCCCAAGAGACCCAGTACTTC. This rearrangement joins TRBV11-2 to TRBJ2-5; D remains ambiguous. Trimming stripped 5 bases from V and 1 base from J, with 17 bases between. Germline CDR1 and CDR2: SGHAT and FQNNGV. The CDR3 has 16 residues.

This clonotype was seen more than once but under ten times. The DNA of the CDR3 is TGCGCCAGCAGCAGAGCCGGGACAGGGGACTCTGGGGCCAACGTCCTGACTTTC. It specifies CASSRAGTGDSGANVLTF. The V and J genes are TRBV5-1 and TRBJ2-6; TRBD1 matches 10 bases. The V gene end was trimmed by 4 bases and the J gene end by 0 bases; junction bases not matched to a gene: 7. This CDR3 contains 18 residues. Germline CDR1 SGHRS, CDR2 YFSETQ.

Concerning this clonotype itself: A read error is possible here, since a much larger clone lies one base away. The chain combines TRBV10-2 with TRBJ2-7; D may be TRBD2 (6 bases). The CDR3 runs to 14 residues. The V gene lost 6 bases and the J gene lost 2 bases, with 14 bases spanning the gap. The germline gives CDR1 WSHSY, CDR2 SAAADI. Written as DNA, the CDR3 is TGCGCCAGCAGGGAGCCGGGACTGACCTACGAGCAGTACTTC. This codes for CASREPGLTYEQYF.

The V gene is TRBV4-1, the J gene TRBJ2-7; D is possibly TRBD1 (6 bases). The germline CDR1 and CDR2 sequences are MGHRA and YSYEKL. The V end was cut by 2 bases, the J end by 2 bases, with 7 bases between. The CDR3 runs 13 residues. The CDR3 DNA reads TGCGCCAGCAGCCAATGGACAGCCTACGAGCAGTACTTC. Translating it yields CASSQWTAYEQYF.

This clonotype has more than one count but fewer than ten. J is TRBJ1-1 and V is TRBV4-2, with D perhaps matching TRBD1 (6 bases). The CDR3 length is 16 residues. Germline V gene sequence: CDR1 LGHNA, CDR2 YNFKEQ. V dropped 2 bases and J dropped 4 bases, with 17 bases sitting between them. The CDR3 nucleotides read TGTGCCAGCAGCCAACTGACCCCCGGGACAAGCACTGAAGCTTTCTTT. It translates to CASSQLTPGTSTEAFF.

The chain links TRBV7-8 to TRBJ2-5; D is unclear. CDR1 is SGHVS, CDR2 FQNEAQ, per germline. CDR3 length: 12 residues. The V end was cut by 5 bases, the J end by 5 bases, with 9 bases between. CDR3 nucleotide sequence: TGTGCCAGCAGCCCCATAGTGGAGACCCAGTACTTC. Encoded protein: CASSPIVETQYF.

The rearrangement uses TRBV20-1 and TRBJ1-2; 7 bases are shared with TRBD1. Germline CDR1 and CDR2: DFQATT and SNEGSKA (reference sequence). The CDR3 is 13 amino acids. Trimming cost V 6 bases and J 3 bases; bases outside gene matches: 7. The CDR3 DNA is TGCAGTGCCCTGCAGGGGGACGACTATGGCTACACCTTC. This sequence encodes CSALQGDDYGYTF.

Only a few counts were recorded for this clonotype. The chain employs TRBV28 and TRBJ1-5, with TRBD1 matching over 7 bases. V lost 1 base, J lost 1 base, and 4 bases stayed unmatched. This CDR3 has 16 amino acids. Germline V gene data show CDR1 as MDHEN and CDR2 as SYDVKM. The CDR3 region has the DNA TGTGCCAGCAGTTTATCGACAGGGTGGAGCAATCAGCCCCAGCATTTT. Amino acids: CASSLSTGWSNQPQHF.

This clonotype turned up a few times. The chain employs TRBV11-2 and TRBJ2-3; the D gene is possibly TRBD2 (5 bases). CDR3 size: 15 residues. The V end lost 3 bases, the J end lost 1 base, and 11 bases lay between the germline ends. The germline CDR1 and CDR2 sequences are SGHAT and FQNNGV. CDR3 region: CASSLTGIRTDTQYF. DNA of the CDR3: TGTGCCAGCAGCTTGACCGGGATTCGCACAGATACGCAGTATTTT.

This clonotype turned up a few times. This chain links TRBV7-9 with TRBJ2-3; 13 nucleotides match TRBD2. Germline V gives CDR1 SEHNR, CDR2 FQNEAQ (reference sequence). V trimming: 6 bases; J trimming: 6 bases; junction bases outside the gene matches: 9. The CDR3 is 16 amino acids. The CDR3 here is CASRQGLAGVYDTQYF. The CDR3 DNA sequence: TGTGCCAGCAGACAAGGACTAGCGGGGGTATATGATACGCAGTATTTT.

The chain combines TRBV10-1 with TRBJ2-7, with TRBD1 identical over 10 bases. The CDR3 has 16 amino acids. The V gene's germline CDR1 is WNHNN and CDR2 SYGVQD (reference sequence). V dropped 0 bases and J dropped 5; count of bases not matched to a gene: 7. The CDR3 DNA reads TGCGCCAGCAGTGAGTCTGGGGGACAGGGGACCCACGAGCAGTACTTC. Amino acid sequence: CASSESGGQGTHEQYF.

The chain carries TRBV11-2 and TRBJ1-2; D remains ambiguous. Germline V gives CDR1 SGHAT, CDR2 FQNNGV. There are 17 residues in the CDR3. The V end was cut by 5 bases, the J end by 4 bases, with 23 bases between. The CDR3 coding sequence is TGTGCCAGCAGCCCCCTTAAGCGGGTAAACGGGAGCTATGGCTACACCTTC. Encoded protein: CASSPLKRVNGSYGYTF.

This chain connects TRBV29-1 to TRBJ1-1; 8 positions match TRBD1. Trimming at V came to 7 bases and at J to 1 base, leaving 5 bases not matched to a gene. Germline V lookup: CDR1 SQVTM, CDR2 ANQGSEA. The CDR3 spans 13 residues. CDR3 nucleotides: TGCAGCGCTCAGGGACAGGCGAACACTGAAGCTTTCTTT. This codes for CSAQGQANTEAFF.

The chain combines TRBV11-2 with TRBJ1-6, with D perhaps matching TRBD1 (5 bases). With 0 bases removed from V and 6 bases from J, the gap between germline ends came to 9 bases. Germline CDR1 and CDR2: SGHAT and FQNNGV. The CDR3 has 15 residues. The CDR3 here is CASSLDTGGNSPLHF. The CDR3 DNA reads as TGTGCCAGCAGCTTAGATACAGGTGGTAATTCACCCCTCCACTTT.

The chain joins TRBV5-1 to TRBJ2-1, with 9 bases fitting TRBD1. V trimming: 7 bases; J trimming: 6 bases; junction bases outside the gene matches: 11. The V gene's germline CDR1 is SGHRS and CDR2 YFSETQ. The CDR3 length is 15 residues. For the CDR3, the DNA is TGCGCCAGCCGACGGACAGGGGAGGTCTTCAATGAGCAGTTCTTC. It specifies CASRRTGEVFNEQFF.

This chain connects TRBV6-1 to TRBJ2-5; TRBD2 agrees at 11 bases. The CDR3 extends over 14 amino acids. V shed 4 bases, J shed 11 bases, and the junction held 9 bases outside the gene matches. Looked up from germline, CDR1 is MNHNS and CDR2 is SASEGT. The CDR3 region has the DNA TGTGCCAGCAGTGTACTAGCGGGAGTGTCAGAGCAGTACTTC. Translation: CASSVLAGVSEQYF.

This clonotype occurred a few times. The CDR3 is CASSQFAGLTYEQYF. CDR3 nucleotide sequence: TGTGCCAGCAGCCAGTTCGCCGGGCTAACCTACGAGCAGTACTTC. This sequence joins TRBV3-1 and TRBJ2-7; no clear D. The CDR3 sequence is 15 residues long. CDR1 is LGHDT and CDR2 is YNNKEL in the germline V gene (reference sequence). Trimming removed 3 bases at V and 2 bases at J, with 14 bases between.

The CDR3 bases are TGCAGTGCTATTAGCGGGGCCACAGATACGCAGTATTTT. It translates to CSAISGATDTQYF. This chain joins TRBV20-1 and TRBJ2-3; 8 bases agree with TRBD2. This CDR3 spans 13 amino acids. The trim removed 4 bases at V and 2 bases at J, leaving 2 bases unmatched. Germline V gene data show CDR1 as DFQATT and CDR2 as SNEGSKA (reference sequence).